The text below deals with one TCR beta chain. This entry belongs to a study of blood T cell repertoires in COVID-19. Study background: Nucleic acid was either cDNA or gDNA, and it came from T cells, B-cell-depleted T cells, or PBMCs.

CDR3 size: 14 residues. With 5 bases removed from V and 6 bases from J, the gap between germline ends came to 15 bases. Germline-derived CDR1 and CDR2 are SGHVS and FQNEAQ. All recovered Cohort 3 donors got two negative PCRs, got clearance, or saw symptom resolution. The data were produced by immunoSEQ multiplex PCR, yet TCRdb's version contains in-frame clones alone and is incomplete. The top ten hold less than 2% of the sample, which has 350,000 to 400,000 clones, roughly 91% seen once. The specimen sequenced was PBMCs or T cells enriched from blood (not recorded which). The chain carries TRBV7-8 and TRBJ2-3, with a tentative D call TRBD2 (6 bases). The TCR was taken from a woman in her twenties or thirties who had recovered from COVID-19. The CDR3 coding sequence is TGTGCCAGCAGCCCCTGGCGAGCGGGCGATACGCAGTATTTT. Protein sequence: CASSPWRAGDTQYF.